This is a list of T cell receptor beta chains from one sample in a study of molecular identifiers for immune sequencing clone quantification. One entry per CDR3 protein results from TCRdb running MiXCR on the PCR reads. Of around 82,000 distinct CDR3 sequences in the sample, roughly 19% are singletons; the top ten hold around 0.88%. Sequencing was performed on naive CD8+ T cells from blood, with Jurkat cell RNA spiked in. All receptors derive from a human donor in good health. Some libraries in this study had Jurkat cell RNA spiked in. CDR3s include the opening cysteine and the closing phenylalanine or tryptophan. D genes are given only for firm matches. Clone size is not always given. Where it is, it says once, few, many or a class for expanded clones.

J gene	clone size	V gene	D gene	CDR3 protein	CDR3 DNA
TRBJ2-7	many	TRBV4-3	TRBD2	CASSQGGAGGPYEQYF	TGCGCCAGCAGCCAAGGCGGAGCGGGAGGGCCCTACGAGCAGTACTTC
TRBJ2-1	NA	TRBV30	NA	CAWSEDLQPYNEQFF	TGTGCCTGGAGTGAGGACCTTCAACCGTACAATGAGCAGTTCTTC
TRBJ1-5	many	TRBV7-2	NA	CASSSRAERSQPQHF	TGTGCCAGCAGCTCCCGGGCCGAAAGGAGCCAGCCCCAGCATTTT
TRBJ2-7	many	TRBV20-1	NA	CSARIGGVNYEQYF	TGCAGTGCTAGGATTGGAGGGGTAAACTACGAGCAGTACTTC
TRBJ1-5	many	TRBV19	NA	CASLDRRAYNQPQHF	TGTGCCAGCCTTGACCGGAGGGCTTACAATCAGCCCCAGCATTTT
TRBJ2-7	many	TRBV24-1	NA	CATSGDKGEASYEQYF	TGTGCCACCAGTGGTGACAAAGGGGAGGCGTCGTACGAGCAGTACTTC
TRBJ2-3	medium-sized	TRBV28	NA	CASSQGLRTDTQYF	TGTGCCAGCAGTCAGGGACTGCGCACAGATACGCAGTATTTT
TRBJ1-1	many	TRBV9	NA	CASSVWVGSEAFF	TGTGCCAGCAGCGTATGGGTCGGAAGTGAAGCTTTCTTT
TRBJ1-2	many	TRBV6-6	NA	CASSYSQGSNYGYTF	TGTGCCAGCAGTTACTCACAAGGCAGTAACTATGGCTACACCTTC
TRBJ2-7	NA	TRBV29-1	NA	CSVVMAGSPSYEQYF	TGCAGCGTTGTAATGGCGGGTTCCCCCTCCTACGAGCAGTACTTC
TRBJ1-1	many	TRBV2	NA	CASRAGEDLSEAFF	TGTGCCAGCAGGGCAGGGGAGGATTTGTCTGAAGCTTTCTTT
TRBJ1-5	many	TRBV19	NA	CASSIRGSYQPQHF	TGTGCCAGTAGTATCCGAGGGTCTTATCAGCCCCAGCATTTT
TRBJ2-3	many	TRBV9	TRBD2	CASSYSGTSGGVQYF	TGTGCCAGCAGTTACTCCGGGACTAGCGGGGGAGTGCAGTATTTT
TRBJ2-7	many	TRBV4-3	NA	CASSQAVGGFGEQYF	TGCGCCAGCAGCCAGGCCGTCGGAGGGTTCGGGGAGCAGTACTTC
TRBJ2-1	NA	TRBV7-8	NA	CASSLDQGVLYNEQFF	TGTGCCAGCAGCTTGGACCAAGGGGTCCTCTACAATGAGCAGTTCTTC
TRBJ2-1	few	TRBV29-1	NA	CSVEGIPERATNEQFF	TGCAGCGTTGAGGGGATCCCGGAGCGGGCGACAAATGAGCAGTTCTTC
TRBJ1-1	many	TRBV7-9	NA	CASSPHEAGMNTEAFF	TGTGCCAGCAGCCCCCACGAGGCAGGGATGAACACTGAAGCTTTCTTT
TRBJ2-5	many	TRBV12-3/TRBV12-4	TRBD2	CASSYSGAASAQYF	TGTGCCAGCAGTTATAGCGGGGCGGCCTCGGCCCAGTACTTC
TRBJ2-7	many	TRBV11-2	NA	CASSPLNLHASYEQYF	TGTGCCAGCAGCCCCCTGAACTTACATGCCTCCTACGAGCAGTACTTC
TRBJ1-3	many	TRBV6-5	TRBD1	CASSYGTGNTIYF	TGTGCCAGCAGTTACGGGACAGGGAACACCATATATTTT
TRBJ2-6	many	TRBV19	TRBD1	CASGQAYSGANVLTF	TGTGCCAGTGGACAGGCTTACTCTGGGGCCAACGTCCTGACTTTC
TRBJ1-5	many	TRBV4-1	NA	CASSQNSNQPQHF	TGCGCCAGCAGCCAAAATAGCAATCAGCCCCAGCATTTT
TRBJ2-2	many	TRBV28	TRBD2	CASSTGLASRNTGELFF	TGTGCCAGCAGTACGGGACTAGCGTCAAGGAACACCGGGGAGCTGTTTTTT
TRBJ1-1	many	TRBV10-1	TRBD1	CASSESGQGNPAFF	TGCGCCAGCAGTGAGTCCGGACAGGGGAACCCTGCTTTCTTT
TRBJ2-3	NA	TRBV3-1	TRBD1	CASSQGTGFMDTQYF	TGTGCCAGCAGCCAAGGGACAGGGTTTATGGATACGCAGTATTTT
TRBJ2-3	many	TRBV5-4	NA	CASSLGPYTDTQYF	TGTGCCAGCAGCTTAGGACCTTACACAGATACGCAGTATTTT